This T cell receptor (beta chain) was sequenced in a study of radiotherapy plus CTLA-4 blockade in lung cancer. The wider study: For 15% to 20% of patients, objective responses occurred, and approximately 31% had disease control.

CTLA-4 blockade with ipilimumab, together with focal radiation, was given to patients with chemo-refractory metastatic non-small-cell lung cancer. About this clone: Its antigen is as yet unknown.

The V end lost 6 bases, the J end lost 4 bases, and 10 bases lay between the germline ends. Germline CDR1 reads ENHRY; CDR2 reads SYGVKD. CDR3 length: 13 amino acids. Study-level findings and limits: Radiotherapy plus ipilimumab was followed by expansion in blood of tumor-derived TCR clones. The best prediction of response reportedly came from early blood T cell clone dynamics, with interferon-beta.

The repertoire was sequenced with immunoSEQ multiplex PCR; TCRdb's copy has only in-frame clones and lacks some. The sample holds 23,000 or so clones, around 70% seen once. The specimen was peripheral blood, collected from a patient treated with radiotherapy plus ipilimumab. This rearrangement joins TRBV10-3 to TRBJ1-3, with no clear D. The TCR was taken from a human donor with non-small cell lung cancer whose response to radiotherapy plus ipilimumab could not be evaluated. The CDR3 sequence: CAIREPGGNTIYF. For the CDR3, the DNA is TGTGCCATCAGAGAACCGGGGGGAAACACCATATATTTT.